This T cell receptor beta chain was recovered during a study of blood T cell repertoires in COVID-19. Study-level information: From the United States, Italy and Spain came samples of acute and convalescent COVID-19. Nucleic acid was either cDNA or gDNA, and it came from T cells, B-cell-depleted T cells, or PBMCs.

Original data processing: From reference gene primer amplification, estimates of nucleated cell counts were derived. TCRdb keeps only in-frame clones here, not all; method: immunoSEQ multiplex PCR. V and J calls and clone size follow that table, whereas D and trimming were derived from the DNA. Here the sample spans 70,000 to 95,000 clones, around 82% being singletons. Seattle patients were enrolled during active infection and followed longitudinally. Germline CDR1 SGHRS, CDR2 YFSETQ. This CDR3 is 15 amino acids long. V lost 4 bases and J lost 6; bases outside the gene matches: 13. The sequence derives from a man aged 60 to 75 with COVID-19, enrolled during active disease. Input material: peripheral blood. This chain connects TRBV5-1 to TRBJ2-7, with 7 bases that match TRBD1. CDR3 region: CASSLINSGQTEQYF. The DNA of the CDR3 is TGCGCCAGCAGCCTCATCAATTCGGGACAGACCGAGCAGTACTTC. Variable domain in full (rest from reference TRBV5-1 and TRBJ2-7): KAGVTQTPRYLIKTRGQQVTLSCSPISGHRSVSWYQQTPGQGLQFLFEYFSETQRNKGNFPGRFSGRQFSNSRSEMNVSTLELGDSALYLCASSLINSGQTEQYFGPGTRLTVT.